A selection of T cell receptor beta chains follows, all from one sample in a study of graft-versus-host responses after intestinal transplantation. This table comes from immunoSEQ multiplex PCR, and its TCRdb copy is limited to in-frame clones, with some not included. The data contain some 45,000 clones, around nine tenths of them seen just once; the ten biggest clones take up 3.5% to 5%. The material sequenced was PBMCs, taken 524 days after transplant. The receptors here all came from a human patient who received an intestinal transplant, so some T cells may come from the graft donor. Both conserved end residues are part of each CDR3. D genes are given only for firm matches. A clone size is listed for some rows: how often the clone was seen (once, few, many), or a class if it is expanded.

NA	TRBD2	TRBJ2-1	TRBV4-1	TGCGCCAGCAGCCAAGATGGGACTAGCGGGAGTTCAAAGGAGCAGTTCTTC	CASSQDGTSGSSKEQFF
NA	NA	TRBJ2-2	TRBV4-3	TGCGCCAGCAGCCACACAGAGTCTGGGAGCTTCGGAGCCGGGGAGCTGTTTTTT	CASSHTESGSFGAGELFF
once	NA	TRBJ2-7	TRBV28	TGTGCCAGCAGTTTCCCTACTACCTACGAGCAGTACTTC	CASSFPTTYEQYF
NA	TRBD1	TRBJ1-2	TRBV5-6	TGTGCCAGCAGCTTGCCCCCGGGACAGGGGGAATATGGCTACACCTTC	CASSLPPGQGEYGYTF
NA	NA	TRBJ1-1	TRBV16	TGTGCCAGCAGCCCCTCGGGCTTGCTCACTGAAGCTTTCTTT	CASSPSGLLTEAFF
NA	TRBD2	TRBJ2-2	TRBV7-8	TGTGCCAGCAGCTTAGTTGGACTAGCGGGAGTAACCGGGGAGCTGTTTTTT	CASSLVGLAGVTGELFF
NA	NA	TRBJ2-7	TRBV27	TGTGCCAGCAGTTCGTACTACGAGCAGTACTTC	CASSSYYEQYF
NA	NA	TRBJ2-7	TRBV6-5	TGTGCCAGCAAAACAGGTACCTACGAGCAGTACTTC	CASKTGTYEQYF
NA	NA	TRBJ2-3	TRBV29-1	TGCAGCGTTGAAAAAAGGGGATCGGATACGCAGTATTTT	CSVEKRGSDTQYF
NA	NA	TRBJ1-4	TRBV7-9	TGTGCCAGCAGCTTAGGGAAGGCCTCTAATGAAAAACTGTTTTTT	CASSLGKASNEKLFF
NA	NA	TRBJ1-1	TRBV9	TGTGCCAGCAGCCCCCAGGGGAGCATGAACACTGAAGCTTTCTTT	CASSPQGSMNTEAFF